The 20 T cell receptor beta chains in this list originate from one sample, sequenced in a study of tumor-infiltrating lymphocytes in localized non-small cell lung cancer. The data were produced by immunoSEQ multiplex PCR, yet TCRdb's version contains in-frame clones alone and is incomplete. The sample lists about 12,000 clones; over 80% were seen once. Sequenced: lung tumor tissue. These receptors originate from a human donor with non-small cell lung cancer.

This rearrangement joins TRBV27 to TRBJ1-1; 7 bases are shared with TRBD1. The germline V gene has CDR1 MNHEY and CDR2 SMNVEV (reference sequence). With V trimmed by 5 bases and J by 8 bases, 14 bases remained unmatched. The CDR3 runs 15 residues. As DNA, the CDR3 is TGTGCCAGCAGTCTCTACCGCACAACAGGGGACGAAGCTTTCTTT. It yields the protein CASSLYRTTGDEAFF.

The chain links TRBV13 to TRBJ1-1; tentative D call: TRBD1 (5 bases). V was shortened by 5 bases and J by 4 bases, with 17 bases between the two germline ends. The germline V gene encodes CDR1 PRHDT and CDR2 FYEKMQ (reference sequence). The CDR3 is made up of 15 amino acids. This CDR3 is CASSNSRTSTTEAFF. The DNA of the CDR3 is TGTGCCAGCAGCAACTCTCGGACATCAACCACTGAAGCTTTCTTT.

The gene calls are TRBV6-5 and TRBJ1-1; possible D gene TRBD1, 5 bases. This CDR3 comprises 15 residues. The V gene lost 6 bases and the J gene lost 5 bases, with 19 bases spanning the gap. Per the germline V gene, CDR1 is MNHEY and CDR2 is SVGAGI. CDR3 coding DNA: TGTGCCAGCAGCCGCCCCCAGGGAGGGACTACTGAAGCTTTCTTT. It specifies CASSRPQGGTTEAFF.

This chain connects TRBV7-6 to TRBJ1-1; no firm D call. The V end was cut by 2 bases, the J end by 5 bases, with 12 bases between. Germline CDR1 reads SGHVS; CDR2 reads FNYEAQ. The length of the CDR3 is 14 residues. CDR3 bases: TGTGCCAGCAGCTTAAGGGTGACTGGAACTGAAGCTTTCTTT. Protein product: CASSLRVTGTEAFF.

V usage is TRBV10-1 and J usage is TRBJ1-4; TRBD1 might be the D (6 bases). The CDR3 is 14 amino acids. Trimming stripped 4 bases from V and 6 bases from J, with 12 bases between. The germline gives CDR1 WNHNN, CDR2 SYGVQD (reference sequence). CDR3 sequence (DNA): TGCGCCAGCAGTGCGGGGGGCGCGGATGAAAAACTGTTTTTT. Amino acids: CASSAGGADEKLFF.

This clone was counted between two and nine times. V gene TRBV9 combines with J gene TRBJ2-3; 7 positions match TRBD2. CDR1 is SGDLS and CDR2 is YYNGEE in the germline V gene. Trimming took 3 bases from V and 5 from J; bases not matched to a gene: 3. The CDR3 runs 13 residues. CDR3 region: CASSAWEGDTQYF. CDR3 nucleotide sequence: TGTGCCAGCAGCGCCTGGGAGGGAGATACGCAGTATTTT. Based on the CDR3 plus reference TRBV9 and TRBJ2-3, the full variable domain is DSGVTQTPKHLITATGQRVTLRCSPRSGDLSVYWYQQSLDQGLQFLIQYYNGEERAKGNILERFSAQQFPDLHSELNLSSLELGDSALYFCASSAWEGDTQYFGPGTRLTVL.

This clone was detected once. V is TRBV18 and J is TRBJ1-6; D might be TRBD1 (6 bases). CDR3 size: 15 residues. Germline V lookup: CDR1 KGHSH, CDR2 LQKENI. The germline V and J ends were trimmed by 6 bases and 1 base, with 10 bases remaining between them. The CDR3 nucleotides read TGTGCCAGCTCCCTCCAGGGGTCCTATAATTCACCCCTCCACTTT. Protein: CASSLQGSYNSPLHF.

The V and J genes are TRBV10-1 and TRBJ1-1, with 8 bases fitting TRBD1. Germline CDR1 is WNHNN and CDR2 is SYGVQD (reference sequence). The length of the CDR3 is 13 residues. The DNA of the CDR3 is TGCGCTACGAAGCAGGGGGCTGGTACTGAAGCTTTCTTT. It is translated as CATKQGAGTEAFF.

This clone was counted once. The chain has TRBV5-1 and TRBJ1-5; D gene uncertain. The CDR3 is made up of 13 amino acids. Per the germline V gene, CDR1 is SGHRS and CDR2 is YFSETQ. Deletions cut 0 bases from V and 6 bases from J, with 7 bases between. CDR3 sequence (DNA): TGCGCCAGCAGCTTGGCCTCCGGTCAGCCCCAGCATTTT. Translating gives CASSLASGQPQHF.

The rearrangement links TRBV18 to TRBJ1-1; 11 nucleotides match TRBD1. The CDR3 loop spans 15 amino acids. J gave up 8 bases and V 3 bases, and 8 bases lay outside the gene matches. Germline V lookup: CDR1 KGHSH, CDR2 LQKENI. The CDR3 bases are TGTGCCAGCTCACCCGGACAGGGGGCGGAGATCGAAGCTTTCTTT. Translation gives CASSPGQGAEIEAFF.

The chain joins TRBV30 to TRBJ1-2, with D possibly matching TRBD1 (5 bases). CDR1 and CDR2 from the germline V gene are GTSNPN and SVGIG (reference sequence). The CDR3 runs to 12 residues. Deletions cut 7 bases from V and 2 bases from J, with 11 bases between. This CDR3 is CAFLDTNYGYTF. CDR3 DNA sequence: TGTGCCTTCTTGGACACGAACTATGGCTACACCTTC.

The chain carries TRBV9 and TRBJ1-2; 7 nucleotides align to TRBD1. V shed 4 bases, J shed 7 bases, and the junction held 22 bases outside the gene matches. The V gene's germline CDR1 is SGDLS and CDR2 YYNGEE. This CDR3 contains 18 residues. In nucleotides, the CDR3 is TGTGCCAGCAGCCCCAGTTTGACAGGGAGTATTGGGGGCGGTGGCTACACCTTC. Its translation: CASSPSLTGSIGGGGYTF.

The chain recombines TRBV6-1 with TRBJ2-7, with 7 bases lining up with TRBD2. In germline, CDR1 is MNHNS, CDR2 SASEGT. V lost 7 bases and J lost 2; bases outside the gene matches: 11. The CDR3 has 15 residues. The chain's CDR3 is CASTPLGGGAYEQYF. The CDR3 DNA reads TGTGCCAGCACCCCCCTTGGGGGGGGAGCCTACGAGCAGTACTTC.

The V call is TRBV30, the J call TRBJ1-3; no reliable D call. Trimming removed 5 bases from V and 4 bases from J, with 9 bases in between. The germline V gene has CDR1 GTSNPN and CDR2 SVGIG (reference sequence). CDR3 length: 12 residues. This CDR3 is CAWGSAGNTIYF. The CDR3 region has the DNA TGTGCCTGGGGCTCGGCAGGAAACACCATATATTTT.

The gene calls are TRBV6-1 and TRBJ1-5, with 12 bases that match TRBD1. The CDR3 is 17 residues long. Germline V CDR1 and CDR2: MNHNS, SASEGT. With V trimmed by 3 bases and J by 4 bases, 7 bases remained unmatched. This CDR3 reads CASSEGTGGARNQPQHF. In DNA form, the CDR3 reads TGTGCCAGCAGTGAGGGGACAGGGGGCGCAAGGAATCAGCCCCAGCATTTT.

The CDR3 nucleotides are TGCGCCAGCAGCCGGACGGATCAAGAGACCCAGTACTTC. Translation: CASSRTDQETQYF. The genes are TRBV5-1 and TRBJ2-5; D is unresolved. Between the trimmed V and J ends, which lost 4 bases and 2 bases, there was a span of 9 bases. The CDR3 length is 13 residues. Per the germline V gene, CDR1 is SGHRS and CDR2 is YFSETQ.

The V gene is TRBV19, the J gene TRBJ2-1; tentatively, D is TRBD2 (5 bases). Germline V lookup: CDR1 LNHDA, CDR2 SQIVND (reference sequence). CDR3 length: 17 residues. Deletions cut 7 bases from V and 0 bases from J, with 19 bases between. The CDR3 loop reads CASTPPGVLDSYNEQFF. The CDR3 coding sequence is TGTGCCAGTACCCCCCCCGGGGTTTTGGACTCCTACAATGAGCAGTTCTTC.

The chain carries TRBV7-6 and TRBJ1-2; perhaps TRBD1 as D (5 bases). V lost 0 bases to trimming and J lost 8 bases, with 22 bases between them. CDR1 and CDR2 from the germline V gene are SGHVS and FNYEAQ. The CDR3 contains 17 residues. CDR3 coding DNA: TGTGCCAGCAGCTTAGCTGAGATACGTATGGGGGTGCACGGCTACACCTTC. Translation: CASSLAEIRMGVHGYTF.

J is TRBJ2-3 and V is TRBV7-2; D not resolved. V lost 1 base and J lost 1, with 12 bases in between. The CDR3 extends over 16 amino acids. CDR1 and CDR2 (germline): SGHTA, FQGNSA. The CDR3 is CASSLGGRPGTDTQYF. CDR3 sequence (DNA): TGTGCCAGCAGCTTAGGGGGTCGGCCAGGCACAGATACGCAGTATTTT.

The chain employs TRBV7-8 and TRBJ2-7; D is uncertain. Deletions cut 4 bases from V and 0 bases from J, with 10 bases between. The CDR3 runs 14 residues. Germline V gene sequence: CDR1 SGHVS, CDR2 FQNEAQ. The chain's CDR3 is CASSSDRFSYEQYF. The CDR3 nucleotides are TGTGCCAGCAGCTCGGACCGCTTCTCCTACGAGCAGTACTTC.